This T cell receptor (beta chain) was sequenced during a study of vaccination effects on CD4 cells after COVID-19. Comment on this clone: Its specificity is not known.

Sequencing in the ViraFEST assay came after antigen-specific CD4+ T cells had been expanded with viral peptide pools, which were used to stimulate PBMC. At the end of 10 days of culture, CD4+ T cells were isolated. Measured with immunoSEQ multiplex PCR; TCRdb has only the in-frame clones, and not every one. The sample has about 79,000 clones; 60% to 80% are singletons. The TCR comes from a human donor who received a COVID-19 vaccine. The material sequenced was CD4+ T cells from PBMCs cultured with HCoV-229E spike peptides, taken before COVID-19 vaccination.

CDR3 nucleotides: TGTGCCAGCCACCAAACGGGGACAGCTGACTATGGCTACACCTTC. It encodes CASHQTGTADYGYTF. The J gene is TRBJ1-2, the V gene TRBV6-5, with 7 bases fitting TRBD1. V shed 8 bases and J 3 bases; nucleotides not matched to a gene: 12. This CDR3 has 15 residues. Germline CDR1 and CDR2: MNHEY and SVGAGI.